This TCR beta chain was identified in a study of shared clonotypes between healthy human individuals. Worth noting for this clone: Its antigen is not identified.

From germline, CDR1 is MGHDK and CDR2 SYGVNS. Unmatched junction bases numbered 5, after V lost 2 bases and J lost 5 bases. CDR3 length: 15 amino acids. Study findings and constraints: Shared clonotypes across all four donors exceeded non-shared ones in generation probability.

Sequenced by immunoSEQ multiplex PCR; TCRdb stores in-frame clones only, minus some. The data contain over a million clones, over 95% of them seen just once; the ten biggest clones take up about 1.2%. The sequencing input was naive CD4+ T cells sorted from blood. The subset: CD45RA+ positively selected. The rearrangement links TRBV25-1 to TRBJ2-5, with TRBD2 matching 10 bases. The clonotype was recovered from a young man in good health. In DNA form, the CDR3 reads TGTGCCAGCAGTGAAGGGCTAGCGGGAGCGGAGACCCAGTACTTC. Its protein product is CASSEGLAGAETQYF.